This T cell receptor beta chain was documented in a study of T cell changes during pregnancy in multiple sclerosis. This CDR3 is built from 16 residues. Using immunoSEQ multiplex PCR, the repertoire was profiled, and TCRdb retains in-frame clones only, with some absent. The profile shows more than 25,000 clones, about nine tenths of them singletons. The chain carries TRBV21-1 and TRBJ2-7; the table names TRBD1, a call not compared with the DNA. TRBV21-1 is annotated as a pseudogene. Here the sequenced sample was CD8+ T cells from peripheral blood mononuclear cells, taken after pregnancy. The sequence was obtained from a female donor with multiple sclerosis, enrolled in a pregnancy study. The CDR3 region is CASSKAGTALSYEQYF. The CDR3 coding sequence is TGTGCCAGCAGCAAAGCGGGGACAGCCCTCTCCTACGAGCAGTACTTC.